The T cell receptor beta chain described here comes from a study of T cells expressing NK-cell markers. Germline V CDR1 and CDR2: SQVTM, ANQGSEA. The CDR3 covers 12 residues. Study outcomes and limitations: The CD3+CD56-NKG2C+ fraction was also led by these clonotypes in several donors.

Notes on this clonotype: Its matching antigen is unknown.

No DNA is given; TCRdb re-called the 5' RACE reads and lists each CDR3 protein once. Its table records 350,000 to 450,000 distinct CDR3 sequences. The origin of this receptor is a man aged 18-69 years in good health. Material for sequencing was blood T cells: a sorted CD56 or NKG2C T cell subset, CD4+ or CD8+ T cells, or bulk PBMC T cells (not recorded which). V is TRBV29-1 and J is TRBJ2-3; TCRdb indicates TRBD1, and absent DNA this call remains unverified. CDR3 protein: CSVSTPRDTQYF.